This T cell receptor beta chain emerged from a study of T-cell memory formation after mild COVID-19. Study overall: The study found TCR clusters largely donor specific. Study results and caveats: Memory from before infection featured some responding clones, which suggests cross-reactive memory joined. Second-wave clones that peaked on day 37 lacked confirmed SARS-CoV-2 specificity. CD4+ clones that contracted lay mainly in CM and EM; CD8+ ones lay in EMRA.

This clonotype has ten or more counts. The antigen is unknown. TCRdb re-called the 5' RACE reads through MiXCR, storing one row per CDR3 protein. The repertoire holds 500,000 to 650,000 distinct CDR3 sequences, with roughly 22% as singletons. Germline loops: CDR1 MNHEY, CDR2 SVGAGI. Trimming took 4 bases from V and 2 from J; bases not matched to a gene: 3. The CDR3 length is 14 residues. The chain employs TRBV6-5 and TRBJ2-5; TRBD1 aligns across 8 bases. The source of this sequence is an adult woman who had mild COVID-19 (a few samples of this study predate the infection). Cell type and time point are not known. Input material: PBMCs or a T cell subset sorted from them (not recorded which). CDR3 DNA: TGTGCCAGCAGTTTTTACAGGGGGCAAGAGACCCAGTACTTC. Its translation: CASSFYRGQETQYF.